Listed below are T cell receptor beta chains from one sample, sequenced in a study of blood T cells in healthy people across ages. From the 5' RACE reads, TCRdb called clonotypes with MiXCR, one entry per CDR3 protein. The table records roughly 1 million distinct CDR3 sequences, around 25% of them present only once. The same sample was also studied in work on T cells of mothers and their children.

The sequenced material came from blood. The source is a girl aged 2 to 10 in good health. Both conserved end residues are part of each CDR3. D genes are given only for firm matches. Not all rows give a size; the values are once, few, many and, for expanded clones, a class.

>-|once|TRBJ2-3|TRBV15
CATSRGSISTDTQYF
TGTGCCACCAGCAGAGGTAGCATTAGCACAGATACGCAGTATTTT
>-|-|TRBJ1-4|TRBV27
CASSLILATNEKLFF
TGTGCCAGCAGTTTAATCCTCGCAACTAATGAAAAACTGTTTTTT
>TRBD1|-|TRBJ1-4|TRBV2
CASSRLGTGIEKLFF
TGTGCCAGCAGCCGATTAGGGACAGGGATTGAAAAACTGTTTTTT
>-|-|TRBJ2-3|TRBV20-1
CSARPDPDTQYF
TGCAGTGCTAGGCCAGACCCAGATACGCAGTATTTT
>-|-|TRBJ2-3|TRBV4-1
CASSQDMNTDTQYF
TGCGCCAGCAGCCAAGATATGAACACAGATACGCAGTATTTT
>-|few|TRBJ1-3|TRBV2
CASSSQGAGNTIYF
TGTGCCAGCAGTTCACAGGGAGCTGGAAACACCATATATTTT
>-|-|TRBJ2-7|TRBV20-1
CSAIDRVLYEQYF
TGCAGTGCTATTGACCGTGTACTCTACGAGCAGTACTTC
>-|few|TRBJ2-5|TRBV4-2
CASSQEDRRETQYF
TGTGCCAGCAGCCAAGAGGACCGCCGGGAGACCCAGTACTTC
>TRBD2|-|TRBJ2-1|TRBV9
CASSEAGGPHEQFF
TGTGCCAGCAGCGAAGCGGGGGGGCCTCATGAGCAGTTCTTC
>-|-|TRBJ2-3|TRBV11-2
CASSLLPDTDTQYF
TGTGCCAGCAGCCTTCTGCCCGACACAGATACGCAGTATTTT
>TRBD1|few|TRBJ2-5|TRBV28
CASSSPGQPFF
TGTGCCAGCAGTTCTCCGGGACAGCCCTTCTTC
>TRBD2|few|TRBJ2-5|TRBV20-1
CSAKPGGETQYF
TGCAGCGCTAAACCGGGAGGAGAGACCCAGTACTTC
>-|-|TRBJ2-2|TRBV14
CASSPRPRDTGELFF
TGTGCCAGCAGCCCGCGACCCCGGGACACCGGGGAGCTGTTTTTT
>-|few|TRBJ2-5|TRBV28
CASSFGPSEDFSETQYF
TGTGCCAGCAGTTTTGGTCCCAGTGAGGATTTTAGCGAGACCCAGTACTTC
>-|few|TRBJ2-3|TRBV7-9
CASSLVTGHTQYF
TGTGCCAGCAGCTTAGTGACGGGACATACGCAGTATTTT
>TRBD1|few|TRBJ2-7|TRBV11-2
CASSLLLQGSLHEQYF
TGTGCCAGCAGCTTATTGCTACAGGGGTCCCTCCACGAGCAGTACTTC
>-|-|TRBJ1-4|TRBV7-2
CASSSKGNRANEKLFF
TGTGCCAGCAGCTCGAAGGGAAACAGGGCCAATGAAAAACTGTTTTTT
>-|-|TRBJ2-1|TRBV12-3/TRBV12-4
CATSSRVGDNEQFF
TGTGCCACCTCAAGTCGAGTGGGGGACAATGAGCAGTTCTTC
>-|-|TRBJ2-7|TRBV25-1
CASSVTLTSYEQYF
TGTGCCAGCAGTGTTACGTTAACTTCCTACGAGCAGTACTTC
>TRBD2|few|TRBJ2-1|TRBV5-1
CASSLSGSWGYNEQFF
TGCGCCAGCAGCCTTAGCGGGAGCTGGGGCTACAATGAGCAGTTCTTC
>-|-|TRBJ2-5|TRBV5-6
CASSFIRALQETQYF
TGTGCCAGCAGCTTTATTAGGGCCCTCCAAGAGACCCAGTACTTC
>TRBD1|few|TRBJ1-1|TRBV28
CASSPRIRDRDLF
TGTGCCAGCAGTCCCCGAATCCGGGACAGGGACCTTTTT